This entry concerns a single T cell receptor beta chain. Its antigen remains unknown. This CDR3 has 14 amino acids. CDR1 SGHNT and CDR2 YYREEE come from the germline V gene (reference sequence). V dropped 7 bases and J dropped 8; count of bases not matched to a gene: 12. Sequencing of each sample assayed roughly 9.8 x 10^4 TCR templates. This table comes from immunoSEQ multiplex PCR, and its TCRdb copy is limited to in-frame clones, with some not included. The data contain 110,000 or so clones, about 93% of them singletons. These data originate in a study of siplizumab effects on memory and regulatory T cells. Study outcomes and limitations: The study found naive T cells seemingly more diverse than memory cells and seemingly major alloresponse contributors.

Sequenced: non-Treg CD4+ T cells sorted from blood. The source of this sequence is a human donor in good health. The rearrangement joins TRBV5-4 to TRBJ1-2; TRBD1 aligns across 9 bases. CDR3 DNA sequence: TGTGCCAGCTATTTTGCGGGACAGGGTTTCGGCTACACCTTC. This translates into CASYFAGQGFGYTF. The entire variable domain, with the rest obtained from reference TRBV5-4 and TRBJ1-2, is as follows: ETGVTQSPTHLIKTRGQQVTLRCSSQSGHNTVSWYQQALGQGPQFIFQYYREEENGRGNFPPRFSGLQFPNYSSELNVNALELDDSALYLCASYFAGQGFGYTFGSGTRLTVV.